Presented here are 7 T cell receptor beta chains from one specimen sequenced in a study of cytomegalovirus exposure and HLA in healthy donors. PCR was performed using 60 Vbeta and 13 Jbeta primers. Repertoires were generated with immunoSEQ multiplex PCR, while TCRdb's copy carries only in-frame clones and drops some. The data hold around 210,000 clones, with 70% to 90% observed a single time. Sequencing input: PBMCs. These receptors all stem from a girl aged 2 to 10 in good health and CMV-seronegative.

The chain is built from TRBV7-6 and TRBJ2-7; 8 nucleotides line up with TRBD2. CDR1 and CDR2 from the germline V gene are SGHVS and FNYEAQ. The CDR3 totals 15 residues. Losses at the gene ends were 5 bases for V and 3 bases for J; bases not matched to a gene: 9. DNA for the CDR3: TGTGCCAGCAGCCCACGTAGCGGGACCCTCTACGAGCAGTACTTC. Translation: CASSPRSGTLYEQYF. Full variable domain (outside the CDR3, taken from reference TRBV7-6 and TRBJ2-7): GAGVSQSPRYKVTKRGQDVALRCDPISGHVSLYWYRQALGQGPEFLTYFNYEAQQDKSGLPNDRFSAERPEGSISTLTIQRTEQRDSAMYRCASSPRSGTLYEQYFGPGTRLTVT.

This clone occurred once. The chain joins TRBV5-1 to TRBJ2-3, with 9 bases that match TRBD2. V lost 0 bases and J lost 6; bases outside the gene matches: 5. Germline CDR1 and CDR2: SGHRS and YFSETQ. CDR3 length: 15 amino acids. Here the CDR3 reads CASSLELAGRDTQYF. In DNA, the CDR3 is TGCGCCAGCAGCTTGGAGCTAGCGGGAAGGGATACGCAGTATTTT.

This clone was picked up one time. The CDR3 here is CASSMTIYEQYF. In DNA, the CDR3 is TGTGCCAGCAGCATGACAATCTACGAGCAGTACTTC. The chain combines TRBV7-2 with TRBJ2-7, with D hard to call. V lost 5 bases and J 3 bases, leaving 8 bases between the germline ends. Germline CDR1 and CDR2: SGHTA and FQGNSA. CDR3 length: 12 amino acids.

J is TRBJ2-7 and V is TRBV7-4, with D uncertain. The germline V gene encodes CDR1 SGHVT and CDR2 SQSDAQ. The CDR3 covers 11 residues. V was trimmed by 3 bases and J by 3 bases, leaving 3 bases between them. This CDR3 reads CASSFSYEQYF. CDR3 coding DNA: TGTGCCAGCAGCTTTAGCTACGAGCAGTACTTC.

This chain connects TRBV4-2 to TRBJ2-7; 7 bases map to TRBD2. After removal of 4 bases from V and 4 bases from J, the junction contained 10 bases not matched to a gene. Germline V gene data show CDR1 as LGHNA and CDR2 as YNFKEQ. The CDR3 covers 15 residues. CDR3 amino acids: CASSRRLAASYEQYF. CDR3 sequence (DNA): TGTGCCAGCAGCCGCCGGCTAGCGGCCTCTTACGAGCAGTACTTC.

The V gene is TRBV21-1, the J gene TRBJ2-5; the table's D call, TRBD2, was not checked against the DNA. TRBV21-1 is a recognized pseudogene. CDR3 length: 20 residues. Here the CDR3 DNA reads TGTGCCAGCAGCAAAGCGGGTACTAGCGGGAGGGCCCAGGTTGGAGAGACCCAGTACTTC. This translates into CASSKAGTSGRAQVGETQYF.

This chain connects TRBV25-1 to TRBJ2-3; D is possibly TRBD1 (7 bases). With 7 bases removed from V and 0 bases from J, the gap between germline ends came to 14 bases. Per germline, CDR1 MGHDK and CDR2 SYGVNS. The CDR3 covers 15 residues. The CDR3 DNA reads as TGTGCCAGCACCCAGGGGGGTTCTAGCACAGATACGCAGTATTTT. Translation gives CASTQGGSSTDTQYF.